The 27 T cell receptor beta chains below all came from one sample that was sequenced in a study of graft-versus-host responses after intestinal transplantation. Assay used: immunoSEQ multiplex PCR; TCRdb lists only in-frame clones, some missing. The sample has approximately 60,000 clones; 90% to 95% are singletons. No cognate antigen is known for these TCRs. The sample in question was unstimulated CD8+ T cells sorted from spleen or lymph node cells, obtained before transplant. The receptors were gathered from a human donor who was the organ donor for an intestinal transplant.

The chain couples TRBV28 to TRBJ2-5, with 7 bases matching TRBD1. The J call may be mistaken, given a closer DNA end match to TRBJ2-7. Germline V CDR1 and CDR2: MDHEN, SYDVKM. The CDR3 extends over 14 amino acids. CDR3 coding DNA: TGTGCCAGCGGACAGGCCAGCACCTCCTACGAGCAGTACTTC. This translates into CASGQASTSYEQYF.

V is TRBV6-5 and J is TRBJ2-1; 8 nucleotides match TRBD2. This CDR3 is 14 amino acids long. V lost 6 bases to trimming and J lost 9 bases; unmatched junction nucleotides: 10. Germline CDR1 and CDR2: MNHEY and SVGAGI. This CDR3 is CASSEAGDRSEQFF. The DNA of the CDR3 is TGTGCCAGCAGCGAAGCGGGAGACAGGAGTGAGCAGTTCTTC.

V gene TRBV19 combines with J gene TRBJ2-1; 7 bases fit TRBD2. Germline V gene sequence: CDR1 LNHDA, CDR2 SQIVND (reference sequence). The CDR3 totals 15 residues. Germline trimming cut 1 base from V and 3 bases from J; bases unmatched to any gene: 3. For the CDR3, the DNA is TGTGCCAGTAGTATAGGGGCGGGAGTCTACAATGAGCAGTTCTTC. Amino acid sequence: CASSIGAGVYNEQFF.

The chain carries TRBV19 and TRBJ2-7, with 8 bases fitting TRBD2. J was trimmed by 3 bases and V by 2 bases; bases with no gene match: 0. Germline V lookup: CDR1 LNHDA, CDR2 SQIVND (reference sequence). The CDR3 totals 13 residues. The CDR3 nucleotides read TGTGCCAGTAGTATAACTAGCGGCTACGAGCAGTACTTC. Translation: CASSITSGYEQYF.

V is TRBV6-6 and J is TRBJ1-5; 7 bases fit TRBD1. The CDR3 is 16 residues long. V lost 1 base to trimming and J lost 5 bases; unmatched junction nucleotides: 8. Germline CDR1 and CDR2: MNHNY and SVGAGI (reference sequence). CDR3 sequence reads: CASSYYYRGRDQPQHF. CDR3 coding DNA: TGTGCCAGCAGTTACTATTACAGGGGTAGGGATCAGCCCCAGCATTTT.

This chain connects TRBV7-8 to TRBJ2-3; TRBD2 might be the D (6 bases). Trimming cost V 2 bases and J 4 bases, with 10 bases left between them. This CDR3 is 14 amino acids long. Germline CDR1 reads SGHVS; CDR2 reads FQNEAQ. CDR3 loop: CASSLLGSADTQYF. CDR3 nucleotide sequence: TGTGCCAGCAGCTTACTCGGGAGCGCAGATACGCAGTATTTT.

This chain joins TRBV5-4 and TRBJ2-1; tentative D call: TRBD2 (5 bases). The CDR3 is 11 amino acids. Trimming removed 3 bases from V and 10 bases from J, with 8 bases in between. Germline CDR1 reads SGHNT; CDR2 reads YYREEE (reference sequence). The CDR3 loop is CASSSGEEQFF. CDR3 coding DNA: TGTGCCAGCAGCTCCGGGGAGGAGCAGTTCTTC.

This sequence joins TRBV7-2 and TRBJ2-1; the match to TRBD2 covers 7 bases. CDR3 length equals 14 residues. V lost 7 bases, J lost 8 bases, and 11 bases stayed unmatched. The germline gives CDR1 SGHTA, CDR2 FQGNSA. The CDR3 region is CASNGEGRIDEQFF. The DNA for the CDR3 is TGTGCCAGCAATGGGGAGGGCCGTATCGATGAGCAGTTCTTC.

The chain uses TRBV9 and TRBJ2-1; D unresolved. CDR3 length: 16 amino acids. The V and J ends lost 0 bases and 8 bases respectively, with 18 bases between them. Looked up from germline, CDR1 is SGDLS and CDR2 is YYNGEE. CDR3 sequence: CASSVDLTLPTDEQFF. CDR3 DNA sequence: TGTGCCAGCAGCGTAGACCTAACCCTACCAACGGATGAGCAGTTCTTC.

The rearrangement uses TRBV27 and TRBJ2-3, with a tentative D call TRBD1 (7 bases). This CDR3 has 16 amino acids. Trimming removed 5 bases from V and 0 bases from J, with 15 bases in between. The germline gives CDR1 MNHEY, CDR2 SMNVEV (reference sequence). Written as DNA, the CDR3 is TGTGCCAGCAGTCCCGTCAGGGGGGATAGCACAGATACGCAGTATTTT. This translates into CASSPVRGDSTDTQYF.

The CDR3 DNA is TGTGCCAGTAGTACCGGGACTAGCGTCTGGTACGAGCAGTACTTC. Residues: CASSTGTSVWYEQYF. V usage is TRBV19 and J usage is TRBJ2-7; 10 bases line up with TRBD2. The CDR3 spans 15 residues. V lost 4 bases to trimming and J lost 4 bases; unmatched junction nucleotides: 7. Germline V gene data show CDR1 as LNHDA and CDR2 as SQIVND (reference sequence). Filled out from reference TRBV19 and TRBJ2-7, the complete variable domain reads DGGITQSPKYLFRKEGQNVTLSCEQNLNHDAMYWYRQDPGQGLRLIYYSQIVNDFQKGDIAEGYSVSREKKESFPLTVTSAQKNPTAFYLCASSTGTSVWYEQYFGPGTRLTVT.

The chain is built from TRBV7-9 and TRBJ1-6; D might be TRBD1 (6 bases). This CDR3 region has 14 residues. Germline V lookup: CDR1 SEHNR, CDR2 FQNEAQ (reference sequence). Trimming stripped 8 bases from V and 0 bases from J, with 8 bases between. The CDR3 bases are TGTGCCAGCGACAGGAGCTCCTATAATTCACCCCTCCACTTT. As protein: CASDRSSYNSPLHF.

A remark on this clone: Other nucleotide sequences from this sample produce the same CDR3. The CDR3 reads CASSQDRGSYNEQFF. DNA of the CDR3: TGCGCCAGCAGCCAAGACCGGGGGTCCTACAATGAGCAGTTCTTC. The chain uses TRBV4-1 and TRBJ2-1; maybe TRBD2 (6 bases). Germline V gene lookup returns CDR1 MGHRA and CDR2 YSYEKL. V shed 0 bases and J shed 1 base, with 7 bases lying between them. The CDR3 consists of 15 residues.

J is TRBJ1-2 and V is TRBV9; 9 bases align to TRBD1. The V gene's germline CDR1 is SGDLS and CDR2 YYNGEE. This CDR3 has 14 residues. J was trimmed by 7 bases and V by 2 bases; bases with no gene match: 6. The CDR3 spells CASSVDTGGFGYTF. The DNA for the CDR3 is TGTGCCAGCAGCGTCGACACAGGGGGCTTTGGCTACACCTTC.

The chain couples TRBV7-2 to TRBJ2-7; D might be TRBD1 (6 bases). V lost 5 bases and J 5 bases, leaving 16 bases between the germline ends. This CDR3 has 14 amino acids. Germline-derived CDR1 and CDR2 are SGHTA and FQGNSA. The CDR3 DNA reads TGTGCCAGCAGCGGAGTACAGGGTCAAAACGAGCAGTACTTC. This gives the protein CASSGVQGQNEQYF.

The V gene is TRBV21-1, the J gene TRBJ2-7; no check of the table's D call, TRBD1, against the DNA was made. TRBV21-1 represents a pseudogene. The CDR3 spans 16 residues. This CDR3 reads CASSKTPGTGAYEQYF. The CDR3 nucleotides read TGTGCCAGCAGCAAAACCCCCGGGACAGGGGCCTACGAGCAGTACTTC.

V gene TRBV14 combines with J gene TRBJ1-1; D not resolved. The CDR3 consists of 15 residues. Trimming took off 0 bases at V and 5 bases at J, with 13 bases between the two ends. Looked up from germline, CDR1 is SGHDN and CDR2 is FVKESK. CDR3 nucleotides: TGTGCCAGCAGCCAAGATCGCCGATTTCGGACTGAAGCTTTCTTT. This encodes CASSQDRRFRTEAFF.

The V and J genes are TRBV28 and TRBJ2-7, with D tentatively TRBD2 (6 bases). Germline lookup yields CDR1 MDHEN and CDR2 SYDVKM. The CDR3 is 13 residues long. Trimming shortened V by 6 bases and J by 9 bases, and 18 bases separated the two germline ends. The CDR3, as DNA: TGTGCCAGCAGCCCCCCCGGGAGCGGCGCGCAGTACTTC. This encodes CASSPPGSGAQYF.

The CDR3 reads CASSDPASGSGEQYF. Here the CDR3 DNA reads TGTGCCAGCAGCGACCCCGCTAGCGGGAGTGGAGAGCAGTACTTC. The chain uses TRBV9 and TRBJ2-7; 10 bases match TRBD2. From germline, CDR1 is SGDLS and CDR2 YYNGEE. With V trimmed by 3 bases and J by 7 bases, 10 bases remained unmatched. The CDR3 length is 15 residues.

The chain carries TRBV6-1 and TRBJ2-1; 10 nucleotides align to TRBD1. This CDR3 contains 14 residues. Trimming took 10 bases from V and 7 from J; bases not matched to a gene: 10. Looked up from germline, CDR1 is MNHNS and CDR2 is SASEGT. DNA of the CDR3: TGTGCCACCGACCCCGGGACAGGGGTTAATGAGCAGTTCTTC. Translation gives CATDPGTGVNEQFF.

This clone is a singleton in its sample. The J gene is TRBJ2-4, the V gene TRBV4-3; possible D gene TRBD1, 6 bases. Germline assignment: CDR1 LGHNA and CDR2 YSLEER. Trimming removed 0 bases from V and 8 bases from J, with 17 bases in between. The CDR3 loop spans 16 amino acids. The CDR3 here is CASSQDSGRGRDIQYF. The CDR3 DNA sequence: TGCGCCAGCAGCCAAGATAGTGGTAGGGGGAGAGACATTCAGTACTTC.

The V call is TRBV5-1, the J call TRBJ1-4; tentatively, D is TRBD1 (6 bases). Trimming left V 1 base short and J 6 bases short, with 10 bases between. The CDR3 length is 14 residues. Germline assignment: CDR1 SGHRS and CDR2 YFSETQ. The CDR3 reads CASSLWGGYEKLFF. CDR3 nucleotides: TGCGCCAGCAGCTTGTGGGGGGGCTATGAAAAACTGTTTTTT.

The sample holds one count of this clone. The CDR3 DNA reads TGTGCCAGCAGCGGGACAGGGAATAATGAAAAACTGTTTTTT. Protein product: CASSGTGNNEKLFF. The J gene is TRBJ1-4, the V gene TRBV9; TRBD1 agrees at 8 bases. V shed 3 bases and J 4 bases; nucleotides not matched to a gene: 2. Germline-derived CDR1 and CDR2 are SGDLS and YYNGEE. The CDR3 is made up of 14 amino acids.

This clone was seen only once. CDR3 DNA sequence: TGTGCCAGCAGCGAACGTAGCGGGAGAACAGATACGCAGTATTTT. Translated, it gives CASSERSGRTDTQYF. This sequence joins TRBV11-2 and TRBJ2-3, with 9 bases that match TRBD2. Germline CDR1 and CDR2: SGHAT and FQNNGV. The CDR3 has 15 amino acids. V was pared by 5 bases and J by 3 bases, with 6 bases of the junction left unmatched.

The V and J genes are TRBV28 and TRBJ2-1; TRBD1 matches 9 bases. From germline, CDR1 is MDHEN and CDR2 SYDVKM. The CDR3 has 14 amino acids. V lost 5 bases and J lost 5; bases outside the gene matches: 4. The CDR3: CASSPGQGNNEQFF. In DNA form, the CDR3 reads TGTGCCAGCAGTCCGGGACAGGGCAACAATGAGCAGTTCTTC. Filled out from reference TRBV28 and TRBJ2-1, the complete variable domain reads DVKVTQSSRYLVKRTGEKVFLECVQDMDHENMFWYRQDPGLGLRLIYFSYDVKMKEKGDIPEGYSVSREKKERFSLILESASTNQTSMYLCASSPGQGNNEQFFGPGTRLTVL.

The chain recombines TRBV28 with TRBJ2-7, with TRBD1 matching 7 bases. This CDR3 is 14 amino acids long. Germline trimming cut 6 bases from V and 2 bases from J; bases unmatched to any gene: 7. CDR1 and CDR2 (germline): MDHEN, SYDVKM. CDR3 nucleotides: TGTGCCAGCAGGACTACAGGGGCAGCCTACGAGCAGTACTTC. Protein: CASRTTGAAYEQYF.

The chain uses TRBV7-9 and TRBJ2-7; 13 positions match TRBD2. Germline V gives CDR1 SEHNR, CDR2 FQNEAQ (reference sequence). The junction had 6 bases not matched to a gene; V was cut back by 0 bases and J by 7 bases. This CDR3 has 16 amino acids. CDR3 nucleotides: TGTGCCAGCAGCTTAGCCGGACTAGCGGGGGTTCGGGAGCAGTACTTC. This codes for CASSLAGLAGVREQYF.